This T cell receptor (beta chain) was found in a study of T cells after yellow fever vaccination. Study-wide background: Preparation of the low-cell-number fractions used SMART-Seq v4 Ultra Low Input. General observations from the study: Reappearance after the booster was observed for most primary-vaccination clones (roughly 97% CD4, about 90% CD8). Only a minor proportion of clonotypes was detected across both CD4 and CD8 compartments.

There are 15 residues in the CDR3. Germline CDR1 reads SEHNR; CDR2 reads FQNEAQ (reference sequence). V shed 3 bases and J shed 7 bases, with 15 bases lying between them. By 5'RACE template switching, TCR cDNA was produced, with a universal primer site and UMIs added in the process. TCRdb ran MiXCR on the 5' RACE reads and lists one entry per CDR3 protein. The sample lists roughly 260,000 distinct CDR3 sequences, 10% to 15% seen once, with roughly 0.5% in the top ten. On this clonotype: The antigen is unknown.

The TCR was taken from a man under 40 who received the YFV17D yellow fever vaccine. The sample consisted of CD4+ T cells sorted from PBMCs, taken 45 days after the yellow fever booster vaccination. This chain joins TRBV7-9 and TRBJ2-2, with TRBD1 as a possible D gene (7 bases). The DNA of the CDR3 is TGTGCCAGCAGCTTGCTGGAGGGGGCTATCGGGGAGCTGTTTTTT. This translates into CASSLLEGAIGELFF.